What follows are 25 T cell receptor beta chains derived from one specimen sequenced in a study of T cells after yellow fever vaccination. TCRdb re-called the 5' RACE reads with MiXCR, one entry per CDR3 protein. The sample has 240,000 or so distinct CDR3 sequences, 6.9% seen once. The starting material was CD4+ T cells sorted from PBMCs, obtained 15 days after the yellow fever booster vaccination. The receptors derive from a man aged 25 to 45 who received the YFV17D yellow fever vaccine.

Only a few counts were recorded for this clonotype. The chain employs TRBV4-3 and TRBJ1-1; TRBD1 might be the D (5 bases). Trimming pared 4 bases from V and 2 bases from J, leaving 14 bases between. Germline CDR1 and CDR2: LGHNA and YSLEER. This CDR3 has 15 residues. The CDR3: CASSLSGGGNTEAFF. In DNA form, the CDR3 reads TGCGCCAGCAGCCTTTCCGGGGGGGGTAACACTGAAGCTTTCTTT.

The V call is TRBV19, the J call TRBJ2-2; D perhaps matches TRBD2 (5 bases). The germline CDR1 and CDR2 sequences are LNHDA and SQIVND (reference sequence). This CDR3 contains 13 residues. Trimming removed 7 bases at V and 4 bases at J, with 10 bases between. CDR3 nucleotides: TGTGCCAGTACGAGAGAGGGCACCGGGGAGCTGTTTTTT. Protein: CASTREGTGELFF. The full variable domain, completed using reference TRBV19 and TRBJ2-2, is DGGITQSPKYLFRKEGQNVTLSCEQNLNHDAMYWYRQDPGQGLRLIYYSQIVNDFQKGDIAEGYSVSREKKESFPLTVTSAQKNPTAFYLCASTREGTGELFFGEGSRLTVL.

The chain couples TRBV7-6 to TRBJ2-7; the D gene is possibly TRBD1 (5 bases). The V and J ends lost 3 bases and 0 bases respectively, with 9 bases between them. Per germline, CDR1 SGHVS and CDR2 FNYEAQ. The CDR3 has 14 residues. CDR3 nucleotides: TGTGCCAGCAGCTTGAGACAGAGCTCCTACGAGCAGTACTTC. Amino acids: CASSLRQSSYEQYF.

V is TRBV6-1 and J is TRBJ2-7; 9 bases map to TRBD2. Per germline, CDR1 MNHNS and CDR2 SASEGT. This CDR3 has 13 residues. V lost 4 bases and J lost 4; bases outside the gene matches: 2. CDR3 amino acids: CASSASGKYEQYF. CDR3 sequence (DNA): TGTGCCAGCAGTGCTAGCGGGAAGTACGAGCAGTACTTC.

This clonotype has a count of ten or more. This sequence joins TRBV28 and TRBJ2-1; D remains ambiguous. CDR1 is MDHEN and CDR2 is SYDVKM in the germline V gene. This CDR3 has 13 amino acids. CDR3: CAAAGWKDNEQFF. The CDR3 DNA is TGTGCAGCCGCTGGATGGAAGGACAATGAGCAGTTCTTC.

In its sample, this clonotype was seen a few times. The V call is TRBV27, the J call TRBJ1-1, with unresolved D. Germline V gene lookup returns CDR1 MNHEY and CDR2 SMNVEV (reference sequence). Trimming cost V 4 bases and J 0 bases, with 9 bases left between them. The CDR3 has 14 residues. CDR3 region: CASSYSTLNTEAFF. CDR3 coding DNA: TGTGCCAGCAGTTACTCAACGCTGAACACTGAAGCTTTCTTT.

This clonotype has more than one count but fewer than ten. This chain connects TRBV5-1 to TRBJ2-6; 7 nucleotides line up with TRBD2. Looked up from germline, CDR1 is SGHRS and CDR2 is YFSETQ. Germline trimming cut 1 base from V and 4 bases from J; bases unmatched to any gene: 8. This CDR3 is 17 amino acids long. The CDR3 loop reads CASSLPTSPSGANVLTF. The DNA for the CDR3 is TGCGCCAGCAGCTTGCCGACTAGCCCCTCGGGGGCCAACGTCCTGACTTTC.

The chain carries TRBV29-1 and TRBJ2-1; TRBD1 matches at 7 bases. Trimming at V came to 4 bases and at J to 3 bases, leaving 3 bases not matched to a gene. Germline CDR1 is SQVTM and CDR2 is ANQGSEA. CDR3 length: 13 amino acids. The CDR3 protein is CSVAGQLYNEQFF. CDR3 nucleotides: TGCAGCGTTGCGGGACAGCTCTACAATGAGCAGTTCTTC.

This clonotype was seen repeatedly, ten times or more. The chain joins TRBV11-2 to TRBJ1-5; TRBD1 aligns across 12 bases. Germline V gives CDR1 SGHAT, CDR2 FQNNGV. The CDR3 covers 18 residues. With 5 bases clipped from V and 6 bases from J, the junction kept 14 bases outside the gene matches. The CDR3: CASSQAGTGGYGAQPQHF. The CDR3 DNA reads TGTGCCAGCAGCCAGGCCGGGACAGGGGGCTACGGGGCTCAGCCCCAGCATTTT.

A few counts support this clonotype. This chain uses TRBV20-1 with TRBJ2-5; D might be TRBD2 (6 bases). The CDR3 contains 12 residues. Germline assignment: CDR1 DFQATT and CDR2 SNEGSKA (reference sequence). V lost 3 bases and J lost 5, with 10 bases in between. The CDR3 loop is CSARVGSETQYF. The CDR3 coding sequence is TGCAGTGCTAGGGTCGGGAGCGAGACCCAGTACTTC.

This clonotype was seen many times. This chain uses TRBV20-1 with TRBJ2-7; 8 nucleotides line up with TRBD1. Germline lookup yields CDR1 DFQATT and CDR2 SNEGSKA (reference sequence). J lost 3 bases, V lost 8 bases, and 12 bases had no gene match. This CDR3 comprises 14 residues. CDR3 in amino acids: CSCKGPGGGYEQYF. DNA for the CDR3: TGCAGTTGTAAGGGCCCAGGGGGCGGCTACGAGCAGTACTTC.

J is TRBJ1-1 and V is TRBV6-2 or TRBV6-3; unclear D gene. Germline values: CDR1 MNHEY, CDR2 SVGEGT. CDR3 length equals 14 residues. V lost 2 bases to trimming and J lost 6 bases, with 13 bases between them. CDR3 DNA sequence: TGTGCCAGCAGTTACACAGACGGGTTAGCTGAAGCTTTCTTT. As protein: CASSYTDGLAEAFF.

This clonotype was found many times. The chain joins TRBV24-1 to TRBJ2-1; 7 nucleotides agree with TRBD2. V was clipped by 6 bases and J by 9 bases; unmatched bases: 16. This CDR3 has 16 amino acids. CDR1 is KGHDR and CDR2 is SFDVKD in the germline V gene. CDR3 region: CATSTGRSGRASEQFF. The DNA for the CDR3 is TGTGCCACCAGTACGGGGAGGAGTGGGAGGGCGTCTGAGCAGTTCTTC.

This clonotype was seen many times. The chain recombines TRBV15 with TRBJ2-5; D possibly corresponds to TRBD1 (6 bases). CDR3 size: 13 residues. Germline values: CDR1 LNHNV, CDR2 YYDKDF (reference sequence). V lost 4 bases and J lost 4, with 10 bases in between. This chain's CDR3 is CATSIGGRETQYF. The CDR3 region has the DNA TGTGCCACCAGCATAGGGGGTAGAGAGACCCAGTACTTC.

V usage is TRBV6-6 and J usage is TRBJ1-2; 8 nucleotides line up with TRBD1. J lost 7 bases, V lost 6 bases, and 7 bases had no gene match. Germline V gives CDR1 MNHNY, CDR2 SVGAGI (reference sequence). The CDR3 totals 13 residues. CDR3: CASSQTGDGGYTF. The CDR3 DNA sequence: TGTGCCAGCAGCCAGACAGGGGACGGTGGCTACACCTTC.

This rearrangement joins TRBV29-1 to TRBJ2-3; D may be TRBD2 (6 bases). This CDR3 spans 14 amino acids. V lost 4 bases and J 5 bases, leaving 16 bases between the germline ends. The germline V gene has CDR1 SQVTM and CDR2 ANQGSEA. The CDR3, as DNA: TGCAGCGTTGTGTTGGCGGGAAGGGGAGATACGCAGTATTTT. This encodes CSVVLAGRGDTQYF.

The sample holds many counts of this clonotype. The V call is TRBV9, the J call TRBJ2-1; 9 nucleotides agree with TRBD2. Germline V gene lookup returns CDR1 SGDLS and CDR2 YYNGEE. Trimming removed 6 bases from V and 6 bases from J; junction bases left unmatched: 7. The CDR3 is 14 amino acids. CDR3 nucleotides: TGTGCCAGCAACGCCGGGACTAGCTCCAATGAGCAGTTCTTC. It translates to CASNAGTSSNEQFF.

This clonotype showed up many times. The J gene is TRBJ1-5, the V gene TRBV20-1, with D unresolved. Trimming left V 6 bases short and J 4 bases short, with 19 bases between. The CDR3 covers 15 residues. Germline V gene data show CDR1 as DFQATT and CDR2 as SNEGSKA (reference sequence). The CDR3, as DNA: TGCAGTGCCCAAAAACCAGGAAGGGATAATCAGCCCCAGCATTTT. It codes for CSAQKPGRDNQPQHF.

This chain uses TRBV9 with TRBJ2-3; a weak D match, TRBD1 (6 bases). From germline, CDR1 is SGDLS and CDR2 YYNGEE. This CDR3 contains 15 residues. Trimming took 2 bases from V and 2 from J, leaving 12 bases between them. DNA for the CDR3: TGTGCCAGCAGCGTTTCCGGGACAAACACAGATACGCAGTATTTT. This translates into CASSVSGTNTDTQYF.

This clonotype appeared many times. The rearrangement joins TRBV29-1 to TRBJ2-1; D is unclear. Trimming shortened V by 2 bases and J by 8 bases, and 7 bases separated the two germline ends. The CDR3 totals 11 residues. Germline values: CDR1 SQVTM, CDR2 ANQGSEA. The CDR3 DNA is TGCAGCGTTGAATCTCTGGATGAGCAGTTCTTC. This sequence encodes CSVESLDEQFF.

This clonotype was detected a few times. This chain uses TRBV6-2 or TRBV6-3 with TRBJ2-2; 12 bases agree with TRBD2. The CDR3 contains 15 residues. V gave up 0 bases and J gave up 9 bases; unmatched junction bases: 2. In germline, CDR1 is MNHEY, CDR2 SVGEGT. CDR3 region: CASSYSTSGSRELFF. The CDR3 region has the DNA TGTGCCAGCAGTTACTCGACTAGCGGGAGCAGGGAGCTGTTTTTT.

This clonotype was recorded a few times. The V and J genes are TRBV7-9 and TRBJ2-7; 7 nucleotides agree with TRBD2. The CDR3 has 14 amino acids. Trimming at V came to 7 bases and at J to 6 bases, leaving 12 bases not matched to a gene. Looked up from germline, CDR1 is SEHNR and CDR2 is FQNEAQ (reference sequence). The CDR3 DNA is TGTGCCAGCAACGCGCCGGGACTATCTTCCGAGCAGTACTTC. Translation gives CASNAPGLSSEQYF.

V gene TRBV20-1 combines with J gene TRBJ1-4, with D uncertain. Germline V gene sequence: CDR1 DFQATT, CDR2 SNEGSKA (reference sequence). The CDR3 is 12 amino acids. The V end lost 5 bases, the J end lost 7 bases, and 11 bases lay between the germline ends. CDR3 protein: CSAHGEGEKLFF. The CDR3 DNA reads as TGCAGTGCTCACGGGGAGGGTGAAAAACTGTTTTTT.

This clonotype was counted ten times or more. This chain joins TRBV19 and TRBJ2-5; D is possibly TRBD2 (7 bases). V dropped 8 bases and J dropped 5 bases, with 18 bases sitting between them. The CDR3 is 14 amino acids. Per germline, CDR1 LNHDA and CDR2 SQIVND (reference sequence). For the CDR3, the DNA is TGTGCCAGTCGATCGTCGGGGGGCCGGGAGACCCAGTACTTC. Protein: CASRSSGGRETQYF.

The chain recombines TRBV10-3 with TRBJ2-7; 10 bases line up with TRBD2. This CDR3 has 15 residues. The V segment lost 8 bases and the J segment 3 bases; nucleotides outside the gene matches: 10. Germline V gene data show CDR1 as ENHRY and CDR2 as SYGVKD. CDR3 protein: CAISRAGGGGYEQYF. The CDR3 coding sequence is TGTGCCATCTCGAGAGCGGGAGGGGGGGGCTACGAGCAGTACTTC.